The 11 T cell receptor beta chains in this list originate from one sample, sequenced in a study of T cells in Graves' hyperthyroidism and ophthalmopathy. TCR beta CDR3 region amplification was performed from RNA transcripts. Initially, a first-round RT-PCR of the TCR CDR3 employed the HTBI primer set. TCRdb re-called the multiplex PCR reads through MiXCR, storing one row per CDR3 protein. The sample holds 360,000 or so distinct CDR3 sequences, about 20% seen once. Sequenced material: blood. Receptor source: a woman aged 18-35 years with Graves' hyperthyroidism.

This clonotype was recorded at least ten times. This chain uses TRBV2 with TRBJ2-7; 9 bases map to TRBD2. This CDR3 is 14 amino acids long. J was trimmed by 2 bases and V by 8 bases; bases with no gene match: 7. Germline CDR1 reads SNHLY; CDR2 reads FYNNEI. This chain's CDR3 is CASGRASGAYEQYF. For the CDR3, the DNA is TGTGCCAGCGGTCGGGCTAGCGGGGCCTACGAGCAGTACTTC.

This clonotype appeared many times. The rearrangement links TRBV20-1 to TRBJ2-5; possibly TRBD1 for D (5 bases). Trimming stripped 7 bases from V and 9 bases from J, with 24 bases between. Per the germline V gene, CDR1 is DFQATT and CDR2 is SNEGSKA (reference sequence). CDR3 length: 14 residues. DNA for the CDR3: TGCAGTGTCGTAGGGGTTAGTCCTAGTGCGGCCCAGTACTTC. Protein product: CSVVGVSPSAAQYF.

The V call is TRBV20-1, the J call TRBJ1-5, with TRBD1 matching over 8 bases. V lost 7 bases, J lost 7 bases, and 15 bases stayed unmatched. CDR3 length: 15 residues. Per the germline V gene, CDR1 is DFQATT and CDR2 is SNEGSKA (reference sequence). The CDR3 coding sequence is TGCAGTGTAGACACAGGGACAGGCGACGTGCAGCCCCAGCATTTT. Its protein product is CSVDTGTGDVQPQHF.

This clonotype came up many times. The chain is built from TRBV6-2 or TRBV6-3 and TRBJ2-5; a weak D match, TRBD2 (5 bases). The germline V gene encodes CDR1 MNHEY and CDR2 SVGEGT. Deletions cut 2 bases from V and 2 bases from J, with 15 bases between. This CDR3 contains 16 residues. CDR3 protein: CASSYGRQRLQETQYF. DNA of the CDR3: TGTGCCAGCAGTTACGGGCGGCAGCGGTTACAAGAGACCCAGTACTTC.

Many counts were recorded for this clonotype. The chain joins TRBV18 to TRBJ2-7; TRBD1 matches at 9 bases. Per germline, CDR1 KGHSH and CDR2 LQKENI. The V gene end was trimmed by 1 base and the J gene end by 3 bases; junction bases not matched to a gene: 1. CDR3 length: 14 residues. CDR3 DNA: TGTGCCAGCTCACCACAGACAGGGGGCTACGAGCAGTACTTC. It specifies CASSPQTGGYEQYF.

The gene calls are TRBV12-5 and TRBJ1-1; D remains ambiguous. Germline-derived CDR1 and CDR2 are LGHNT and FRNRAP. Trimming removed 7 bases at V and 0 bases at J, with 9 bases between. This CDR3 spans 13 amino acids. The CDR3 reads CASDRLMNTEAFF. The CDR3 nucleotides read TGTGCTAGTGATCGGCTCATGAACACTGAAGCTTTCTTT.

This clonotype appeared many times. The chain couples TRBV6-5 to TRBJ1-2; TRBD1 is a possible D gene (6 bases). Germline V gene sequence: CDR1 MNHEY, CDR2 SVGAGI. This CDR3 is built from 15 residues. The V gene lost 10 bases and the J gene lost 4 bases, with 22 bases spanning the gap. CDR3 residues: CATPGAGGLGYGYTF. In DNA, the CDR3 is TGTGCCACCCCTGGTGCTGGGGGGCTGGGCTATGGCTACACCTTC.

This clonotype appeared many times. The chain uses TRBV6-5 and TRBJ1-2, with 8 bases fitting TRBD1. The CDR3 totals 14 residues. CDR1 MNHEY and CDR2 SVGAGI come from the germline V gene. V shed 11 bases, J shed 3 bases, and the junction held 11 bases outside the gene matches. For the CDR3, the DNA is TGTGCCTCGGGGGGGGGACAGGCGCACTATGGCTACACCTTC. Its protein is CASGGGQAHYGYTF.

This clonotype was counted at least ten times. The rearrangement uses TRBV20-1 and TRBJ1-5, with D perhaps matching TRBD1 (5 bases). The CDR3 spans 12 residues. Germline V gives CDR1 DFQATT, CDR2 SNEGSKA (reference sequence). V was cut by 6 bases and J by 7 bases, with 13 bases left in between. CDR3 protein: CSALPGRQPQHF. In nucleotides, the CDR3 is TGCAGTGCCCTGCCAGGGCGACAGCCCCAGCATTTT.

The J gene is TRBJ2-5, the V gene TRBV6-1; 8 nucleotides agree with TRBD1. V shed 4 bases and J 5 bases; nucleotides not matched to a gene: 6. The CDR3 is 14 amino acids. Germline V gene sequence: CDR1 MNHNS, CDR2 SASEGT. In DNA, the CDR3 is TGTGCCAGCAGTGCTCGGACAGGGCGGGAGACCCAGTACTTC. Amino acids: CASSARTGRETQYF.

The chain uses TRBV6-1 and TRBJ2-5; the match to TRBD2 covers 15 bases. CDR3 length: 17 residues. V dropped 1 base and J dropped 4; count of bases not matched to a gene: 4. Germline CDR1 and CDR2: MNHNS and SASEGT. The CDR3 loop is CASSEVGLAGGRETQYF. In DNA form, the CDR3 reads TGTGCCAGCAGTGAAGTGGGACTAGCGGGGGGAAGAGAGACCCAGTACTTC.